The rows below give T cell receptor beta chains drawn from one sample of a study of T cells in Graves' hyperthyroidism and ophthalmopathy. One entry per CDR3 protein, called by TCRdb with MiXCR from the multiplex PCR reads. Found here are 480,000 or so distinct CDR3 sequences, over 45% of them singletons; the top ten hold about 45%. Material for sequencing was peripheral blood or thyroid tissue (not recorded which). These receptors were taken from an adult woman with Graves' disease, either hyperthyroidism or ophthalmopathy (not recorded which). Both conserved end residues are part of each CDR3. The D gene is left open where the match is weak. The size entry is marked missing in some rows and otherwise reads once, few, many or a size class.

j_gene	abundance	len	v_gene	d_gene	CDR3aa	CDR3nt
TRBJ1-2	.	13	TRBV5-1	.	CASSLDRVEGYTF	TGCGCCAGCAGCTTGGACAGGGTGGAGGGCTACACCTTC
TRBJ1-1	many	12	TRBV20-1	.	CSASRRDTEAFF	TGCAGTGCTTCACGGAGGGACACTGAAGCTTTCTTT
TRBJ2-2	many	12	TRBV7-2	.	CASSFYVGELFF	TGTGCCAGCAGCTTCTATGTCGGGGAGCTGTTTTTT
TRBJ2-5	few	16	TRBV7-9	TRBD2	CASSLEERGTQETQYF	TGTGCCAGCAGTTTAGAGGAGCGGGGTACACAAGAGACCCAGTACTTC
TRBJ2-7	.	13	TRBV30	TRBD2	CAWSLAGGPGQYF	TGTGCCTGGAGTCTAGCGGGGGGGCCTGGGCAGTACTTC
TRBJ2-7	many	16	TRBV7-2	TRBD2	CASSRNRLALAYEQYF	TGTGCCAGCAGCCGAAACCGACTAGCGCTGGCCTACGAGCAGTACTTC
TRBJ1-5	many	16	TRBV19	.	CASSIVGGYSNQPQHF	TGTGCCAGTAGTATAGTGGGGGGCTATAGCAATCAGCCCCAGCATTTT
TRBJ2-6	.	19	TRBV11-2	TRBD1	CASSQDPGQGDSGANVLTF	TGTGCCAGCAGCCAGGACCCGGGACAGGGCGACTCTGGGGCCAACGTCCTGACTTTC
TRBJ1-6	.	18	TRBV20-1	TRBD1	CSAYTRDTSGDSNSPLHF	TGCAGTGCTTATACCCGGGACACTTCCGGGGACAGTAATTCACCCCTCCACTTT
TRBJ1-6	.	14	TRBV20-1	.	CSAHGPSRNSPLHF	TGCAGTGCCCACGGTCCCTCCCGGAATTCACCCCTCCACTTT
TRBJ1-1	.	10	TRBV20-1	.	CSAWNTEAFF	TGCAGTGCCTGGAACACTGAAGCTTTCTTT
TRBJ2-1	.	15	TRBV10-1	TRBD2	CASSESTSGNNEQFF	TGCGCCAGCAGTGAGTCAACTAGCGGTAACAATGAGCAGTTCTTC
TRBJ1-2	.	12	TRBV14	.	CASSLTVNTEAF	TGTGCCAGCAGCCTGACAGTGAACACTGAAGCTTTC
TRBJ1-5	.	15	TRBV9	.	CASSVRASGGQTQHF	TGTGCCAGCAGCGTAAGGGCTAGCGGGGGCCAGACCCAGCATTTT
TRBJ1-2	.	14	TRBV11-2	.	CASNDRGRDYGYTF	TGTGCCAGCAACGATAGAGGCAGGGACTATGGCTACACCTTC
TRBJ1-2	.	13	TRBV29-1	.	CSVERQRGYGYTF	TGCAGCGTTGAGCGTCAGCGGGGCTATGGCTACACCTTC
TRBJ2-2	once	14	TRBV25-1	.	CASGGRGDTGELFF	TGTGCCAGCGGGGGGAGGGGGGACACCGGGGAGCTGTTTTTT
TRBJ2-7	.	17	TRBV7-6	TRBD1	CASSSGQGGSFTYEQYF	TGTGCCAGCAGCTCCGGACAGGGAGGTTCGTTTACCTACGAGCAGTACTTC
TRBJ1-1	many	15	TRBV6-5	TRBD1	CASSRDRASNTEAFF	TGTGCCAGCAGCCGCGACAGGGCATCGAACACTGAAGCTTTCTTT
TRBJ1-6	.	15	TRBV10-3	TRBD1	CAISEGDRSYSPLHF	TGTGCCATCAGTGAGGGGGACAGGTCTTATTCACCCCTCCACTTT
TRBJ1-5	.	12	TRBV7-9	.	CASGEGPQPQHF	TGTGCCAGCGGGGAGGGGCCTCAGCCCCAGCATTTT
TRBJ1-5	.	12	TRBV19	.	CASRGPGGPQHF	TGTGCCAGTAGGGGGCCGGGAGGGCCCCAGCATTTT
TRBJ2-5	few	17	TRBV7-2	TRBD2	CASRAARGAGGEETQYF	TGTGCCAGCAGGGCCGCCAGGGGAGCGGGAGGTGAAGAGACCCAGTACTTC
TRBJ2-7	.	12	TRBV29-1	.	CSAHGPNYEQYF	TGCAGCGCACATGGACCGAACTACGAGCAGTACTTC
TRBJ2-2	many	14	TRBV12-1	.	CASSQTGAVGELFF	TGTGCCAGCAGCCAGACAGGGGCGGTCGGGGAGCTGTTTTTT
TRBJ2-3	.	16	TRBV7-9	.	CASSPDWGESTDTQYF	TGTGCCAGCAGCCCTGACTGGGGGGAAAGCACAGATACGCAGTATTTT
TRBJ2-7	.	16	TRBV19	TRBD1	CASSIDRTGRYNEQYF	TGTGCCAGTAGTATCGATCGGACAGGAAGATATAACGAGCAGTACTTC
TRBJ1-5	.	16	TRBV7-7	TRBD1	CASSSGGGQGPQPQHF	TGTGCTAGCAGCTCAGGGGGGGGACAGGGGCCTCAGCCCCAGCATTTT
TRBJ1-6	many	13	TRBV6-5	.	CASSYVGEGPLHF	TGTGCCAGCAGTTACGTTGGGGAGGGACCCCTCCACTTT
TRBJ2-2	many	15	TRBV7-3	TRBD2	CASSRGTSVTGELFF	TGTGCCAGCAGCCGTGGGACTAGCGTCACCGGGGAGCTGTTTTTT
TRBJ1-2	.	12	TRBV5-1	.	CASSPGEESYTF	TGCGCCAGCAGCCCCGGGGAGGAGAGCTACACCTTC
TRBJ2-2	many	14	TRBV7-2	.	CASISTGNTGELFF	TGTGCCAGCATTTCAACAGGGAACACCGGGGAGCTGTTTTTT
TRBJ2-7	.	15	TRBV5-1	TRBD2	CASSLPSGSSYEQYF	TGCGCCAGCAGCTTGCCTAGCGGGAGCTCCTACGAGCAGTACTTC
TRBJ1-2	few	20	TRBV7-2	TRBD1	CASQPTYLRQGLGVNYGYTF	TGTGCCAGCCAACCTACCTACCTTCGACAGGGCCTGGGAGTTAACTATGGCTACACCTTC
TRBJ1-2	many	15	TRBV19	TRBD1	CASLNQGAPIYGYTF	TGTGCCAGTCTCAATCAGGGGGCACCTATCTATGGCTACACCTTC
TRBJ1-1	.	8	TRBV20-1	.	CSALGAFF	TGCAGTGCTCTCGGGGCTTTCTTT
TRBJ2-5	many	17	TRBV20-1	.	CSARAPVGRKYQETQYF	TGCAGTGCTAGAGCGCCCGTAGGCCGAAAGTACCAAGAGACCCAGTACTTC
TRBJ1-2	few	13	TRBV7-8	.	CASSFAEDYGYTF	TGTGCCAGCAGCTTCGCTGAGGACTATGGCTACACCTTC
TRBJ1-2	.	13	TRBV5-1	TRBD1	CASSTGTVRGYTF	TGCGCCAGCAGCACCGGGACAGTCCGTGGCTACACCTTC
TRBJ1-2	.	15	TRBV6-6	TRBD1	CASSRWTGTDYGYTF	TGTGCCAGCAGCCGGTGGACCGGGACAGACTATGGCTACACCTTC
TRBJ1-4	once	13	TRBV10-3	.	CASSYSPDEKLFF	TGTGCCAGCAGTTACTCGCCTGACGAAAAACTGTTTTTT
TRBJ1-2	many	17	TRBV7-9	.	CASSLIVTGTSNYGYTF	TGTGCCAGCAGCTTAATTGTGACAGGAACCTCTAACTATGGCTACACCTTC
TRBJ1-5	few	15	TRBV4-2	TRBD1	CASSQAGGKGQPQHF	TGTGCCAGCAGCCAAGCAGGGGGAAAGGGTCAGCCCCAGCATTTT
TRBJ1-4	.	18	TRBV2	.	CASSGTRDRFSGREKLFF	TGTGCCAGCAGCGGGACACGTGACAGGTTCTCAGGTCGTGAAAAACTGTTTTTT
TRBJ1-1	many	14	TRBV11-2	.	CASSFGGAVAEAFF	TGTGCCAGCAGCTTTGGGGGGGCAGTGGCTGAAGCTTTCTTT
TRBJ2-5	few	12	TRBV7-6	.	CASSSGVETQYF	TGTGCCAGCAGCTCGGGAGTAGAGACCCAGTACTTC
TRBJ1-6	.	13	TRBV7-3	.	CASSFRVPWPLHF	TGTGCCAGCAGTTTCAGGGTCCCCTGGCCCCTCCACTTT
TRBJ2-6	few	15	TRBV7-9	.	CASSLLSAGANVLTF	TGTGCCAGCAGCTTGTTATCCGCTGGGGCCAACGTCCTGACTTTC
TRBJ2-7	.	16	TRBV5-1	TRBD2	CASSRGTSGSADTQYF	TGCGCCAGCAGCCGGGGGACTAGCGGGAGCGCAGATACGCAGTACTTC
TRBJ1-1	few	13	TRBV28	.	CASKWAPFTEAFF	TGTGCCAGCAAATGGGCACCTTTCACTGAAGCTTTCTTT